This passage covers 9 T cell receptor beta chains from one sample sequenced in a study of blood T cells in healthy people across ages. For the second PCR, which ran for 7 to 11 cycles, a sample-barcoded 5' primer and a J-beta primer mix were used. From the 5' RACE reads, TCRdb called clonotypes with MiXCR, one entry per CDR3 protein. The sample carries 790,000 or so distinct CDR3 sequences, 35% to 60% recorded once. The specimen was blood. The receptors shown here come from a man at least 80 years old in good health.

The gene calls are TRBV7-2 and TRBJ2-1; D gene ambiguous. Looked up from germline, CDR1 is SGHTA and CDR2 is FQGNSA. CDR3 length: 15 amino acids. V was clipped by 7 bases and J by 7 bases, with 20 bases between them. CDR3 nucleotides: TGTGCCAGCACCCTTAAGGGAAAACAAGATAATGAGCAGTTCTTC. It yields the protein CASTLKGKQDNEQFF. Full variable domain (missing parts from reference TRBV7-2 and TRBJ2-1): GAGVSQSPSNKVTEKGKDVELRCDPISGHTALYWYRQSLGQGLEFLIYFQGNSAPDKSGLPSDRFSAERTGGSVSTLTIQRTQQEDSAVYLCASTLKGKQDNEQFFGPGTRLTVL.

The chain recombines TRBV4-1 with TRBJ2-4; 8 bases map to TRBD2. V shed 0 bases and J 3 bases; nucleotides not matched to a gene: 7. Germline V CDR1 and CDR2: MGHRA, YSYEKL. The CDR3 is made up of 17 amino acids. The CDR3 reads CASSQDNGAGGKNIQYF. The CDR3 DNA sequence: TGCGCCAGCAGCCAAGATAACGGGGCGGGAGGCAAAAACATTCAGTACTTC.

CDR3 DNA: TGTGCCATCAGTGAGCGTGACGGCCCAGATACGCAGTATTTT. Amino acids: CAISERDGPDTQYF. The chain combines TRBV10-3 with TRBJ2-3, with D hard to call. V shed 2 bases and J shed 4 bases, with 10 bases lying between them. The CDR3 has 14 residues. The V gene's germline CDR1 is ENHRY and CDR2 SYGVKD.

This clonotype was counted many times. This sequence joins TRBV20-1 and TRBJ2-7; 9 nucleotides match TRBD2. The CDR3 has 14 residues. After removal of 2 bases from V and 4 bases from J, the junction contained 6 bases not matched to a gene. Germline V gene data show CDR1 as DFQATT and CDR2 as SNEGSKA (reference sequence). The CDR3 nucleotides are TGCAGTGCTAGACCGGGACTAGCAGATTACGAGCAGTACTTC. Translating gives CSARPGLADYEQYF.

This clonotype was detected a few times. The gene calls are TRBV12-3 or TRBV12-4 and TRBJ1-6; D call uncertain. The CDR3 is 14 amino acids. Trimming took off 0 bases at V and 5 bases at J, with 5 bases between the two ends. CDR3 loop: CASSLAGNNSPLHF. The DNA of the CDR3 is TGTGCCAGCAGTTTAGCTGGGAATAATTCACCCCTCCACTTT.

This clonotype was picked up a small number of times. The chain carries TRBV12-3 or TRBV12-4 and TRBJ2-1; D gene ambiguous. The CDR3 covers 11 residues. V was shortened by 3 bases and J by 12 bases, with 9 bases between the two germline ends. The CDR3, as DNA: TGTGCCAGCAGTTTGTCCGTGGTGCAGTTCTTC. Translated: CASSLSVVQFF.

The chain combines TRBV29-1 with TRBJ2-1; D possibly corresponds to TRBD2 (5 bases). V lost 4 bases, J lost 8 bases, and 18 bases lay in between. The CDR3 length is 14 residues. Germline V CDR1 and CDR2: SQVTM, ANQGSEA. The CDR3 is CSVASLGENHEQFF. The CDR3 bases are TGCAGCGTTGCTAGCCTTGGGGAAAATCATGAGCAGTTCTTC.

Concerning this clonotype itself: A much larger clone lies a single base off, so this may be a read error. The CDR3 spells CASSEVGETQFF. CDR3 bases: TGTGCCAGCAGTGAGGTGGGGGAGACCCAGTTCTTC. The rearrangement uses TRBV2 and TRBJ2-1; tentatively, D is TRBD1 or TRBD2 (5 bases each). Between the trimmed V and J ends, which lost 3 bases and 13 bases, there was a span of 13 bases. Germline V gene data show CDR1 as SNHLY and CDR2 as FYNNEI. This CDR3 spans 12 amino acids.

This clonotype showed up many times. The rearrangement uses TRBV28 and TRBJ2-4; no firm D call. The CDR3 covers 12 residues. Trimming left V 4 bases short and J 6 bases short, with 7 bases between. Germline assignment: CDR1 MDHEN and CDR2 SYDVKM. CDR3 sequence: CASSSVLNIQYF. DNA for the CDR3: TGTGCCAGCAGTTCAGTATTAAACATTCAGTACTTC.